The clone carrying this T cell receptor beta chain was seen a few times. The antigen remains undetermined. Each CDR3 protein gets one entry after TCRdb re-called the 5' RACE reads with MiXCR. In the table there are hundreds of thousands of distinct CDR3 sequences, 8.6% of which are singletons. These data belong to a study of identical twins. J was trimmed by 5 bases and V by 3 bases; bases with no gene match: 3. The CDR3 covers 15 residues. Findings of the study overall: In zero-insertion analyses, partial confounding could arise from invariant MAIT and iNKT cells. Researchers reported weaker excess twin sharing in beta out-of-frame sequences.

The same data also contributed to another study, on yellow fever vaccine responses in identical twins. That work states: Twins' vaccine T cell response reportedly seemed partly convergent, partly personalized.

V is TRBV12-3 or TRBV12-4 and J is TRBJ2-2; 10 bases line up with TRBD1. Source material: PBMCs. This clonotype was obtained from a woman between 18 and 30 years old in good health. CDR3 sequence (DNA): TGTGCCAGCAGTTTCGAGGGACAGGGGACCGGGGAGCTGTTTTTT. It codes for CASSFEGQGTGELFF.